A selection of T cell receptor beta chains follows, all from one sample in a study of shared clonotypes between healthy human individuals. The data were produced by immunoSEQ multiplex PCR, yet TCRdb's version contains in-frame clones alone and is incomplete. This sample has about 1.1 million clones; roughly 77% occur once, and the top ten carry roughly 0.82%. Sequenced sample: memory CD4+ T cells from PBMCs. All receptors come from a man younger than 35 in good health. Some clones in this sample may be carry-over from other donors' samples. Each CDR3 is given with its conserved first and last residue. A D gene is named only where the DNA matches it firmly. Not all rows give a size; the values are once, few, many and, for expanded clones, a class.

TRBJ1-4 | NA | NA | TRBV5-1 | TGCGCCAGCAGCTTGGACGCAGGGACCACTAATGAAAAACTGTTTTTT | CASSLDAGTTNEKLFF
TRBJ2-1 | few | NA | TRBV29-1 | TGCAGCGTTGAAGCGGCCCAGGCTAGGTACAATGAGCAGTTCTTC | CSVEAAQARYNEQFF
TRBJ2-7 | NA | NA | TRBV4-2 | TGTGCCAGCAGCCAAGGGGAGGGGGAATACGCCGAGCAGTACTTC | CASSQGEGEYAEQYF
TRBJ2-7 | NA | TRBD2 | TRBV7-9 | TGTGCCAGCAGTCCCACGGGGGGGAACCGACCGGACGAGCAGTACTTC | CASSPTGGNRPDEQYF
TRBJ2-3 | NA | NA | TRBV30 | TGTGCCTGGAGCCCTAGGTCAGATACGCAGTATTTT | CAWSPRSDTQYF
TRBJ1-1 | few | TRBD1 | TRBV27 | TGTGCCAGCAGTACGGACAGGGGTGGGAACACTGAAGCTTTCTTT | CASSTDRGGNTEAFF
TRBJ1-2 | NA | NA | TRBV18 | TGTGCCAGCTCACGCGGGGATCCAAGCTCCTATGGCTACACCTTC | CASSRGDPSSYGYTF
TRBJ2-2 | NA | NA | TRBV6-6 | TGTGCCAGCAGAACCTTTGACGGCTGGAACACCGGGGAGCTGTTTTTT | CASRTFDGWNTGELFF
TRBJ1-2 | NA | NA | TRBV4-1 | TGCGCCAGCAGCCCCCCCCCATCCAGGGGTAGGTATGGCTACACCTTC | CASSPPPSRGRYGYTF
TRBJ2-7 | NA | NA | TRBV27 | TGTGCCAGCAGTGGGGGACGCGCCTACGAGCAGTACTTC | CASSGGRAYEQYF
TRBJ1-4 | NA | NA | TRBV19 | TGTGCCAGTAACCCGCAGGGTCATATAGGAGAAAAACTGTTTTTT | CASNPQGHIGEKLFF
TRBJ1-2 | NA | TRBD1 | TRBV6-6 | TGTGCCAGCAGGACAGGGCTAGACTATGGCTACACCTTC | CASRTGLDYGYTF
TRBJ2-7 | NA | TRBD2 | TRBV4-1 | TGCGCCAGCAGCCACGGACTAGCGGGGCCCCGCGAGCAGTACTTC | CASSHGLAGPREQYF
TRBJ1-5 | NA | TRBD1 | TRBV4-1 | TGCGCCAGCAGCCGGGGACAGGGCCAGCCCCAGCATTTT | CASSRGQGQPQHF
TRBJ2-3 | NA | NA | TRBV29-1 | TGCAGCGGTTTAGAACAGGGGGGGAGCACAGATACGCAGTATTTT | CSGLEQGGSTDTQYF
TRBJ2-7 | NA | TRBD1 | TRBV7-2 | TGTGCCAGCAGCTTAGCGCGGGACAGGGGGTACGAGCAGTACTTC | CASSLARDRGYEQYF
TRBJ2-7 | NA | NA | TRBV6-1 | TGTGCCAGCGCCTTTGGGGGGCCCTACGAGCAGTACTTC | CASAFGGPYEQYF
TRBJ2-2 | NA | NA | TRBV6-1 | TGTGCCAGCAGTGCCTGGCGAGACACCGGGGAGCTGTTTTTT | CASSAWRDTGELFF
TRBJ1-2 | NA | NA | TRBV7-2 | TGTGCCAGCAGCCGGACAGTTAACTATGGCTACACCTTC | CASSRTVNYGYTF
TRBJ2-7 | NA | TRBD2 | TRBV28 | TGTGCCAGCAGACCGAGCGGGAGAACAATTTACGAGCAGTACTTC | CASRPSGRTIYEQYF
TRBJ2-5 | NA | TRBD2 | TRBV11-3 | TGTGCCAGCAGCTTCGGTGGCGGGAGAGAGACCCAGTACTTC | CASSFGGGRETQYF
TRBJ2-7 | NA | NA | TRBV6-4 | TGTGCCAGCAGGCGGGGCCAGCGGAACTACGAGCAGTACTTC | CASRRGQRNYEQYF
TRBJ2-2 | NA | NA | TRBV7-8 | TGTGCCAGCAGCTTACGATACACCGGGGAGCTGTTTTTT | CASSLRYTGELFF
TRBJ2-7 | NA | NA | TRBV2 | TGTGCCAGCAGGGGTGACAACTACGAGCAGTACTTC | CASRGDNYEQYF
TRBJ1-3 | NA | NA | TRBV30 | TGTGCCTGGGGCGATCGGACCACCGGAGGAAACACCATATATTTT | CAWGDRTTGGNTIYF
TRBJ2-3 | many | NA | TRBV2 | TGTGCCAGCCGCGACAGCCTCTACACAGATACGCAGTATTTT | CASRDSLYTDTQYF